This T cell receptor (beta chain) is from a study of identical twins. General observations from the study: Models underestimated how often monozygotic twins shared out-of-frame TCR alpha. In cord blood, abundant beta clonotypes had fewer insertions; memory showed no trend.

On this clonotype itself: Its antigen remains unidentified.

Template switching added a universal primer binding site, and final cDNA carried unique molecular identifiers. TCRdb analysed the 5' RACE reads with MiXCR anew, one entry per CDR3 protein. The sample lists 500,000 or so distinct CDR3 sequences, 14% occurring once. CDR3 length: 12 residues. Per germline, CDR1 DFQATT and CDR2 SNEGSKA (reference sequence). Trimming shortened V by 6 bases and J by 3 bases, and 9 bases separated the two germline ends. These data also featured in a second study, about yellow fever vaccine responses in identical twins.

The sequencing input was CD4+ T cells sorted from blood. This receptor was identified in a woman in her late teens or twenties in good health. This chain connects TRBV20-1 to TRBJ2-1; perhaps TRBD1 as D (5 bases). The DNA for the CDR3 is TGCAGTGCCTTTGACAGCTACAATGAGCAGTTCTTC. This sequence encodes CSAFDSYNEQFF.